The clone carrying this T cell receptor beta chain occurred a few times. Germline assignment: CDR1 MNHNS and CDR2 SASEGT. The V gene lost 5 bases and the J gene lost 8 bases, with 15 bases spanning the gap. The length of the CDR3 is 13 residues. Profiled with immunoSEQ multiplex PCR; TCRdb holds only in-frame clones, not every one. Among approximately 11,000 clones listed, 75% to 85% were seen once. The time point is: week 3, after first cycle of checkpoint inhibitor. Patients had no prior systemic cancer treatment, immunosuppressants or other active cancers. This sample was taken from a study of blood T cell dynamics during melanoma immunotherapy.

The receptor was isolated from a human donor with melanoma. Material: blood, obtained from a patient treated with checkpoint blockade. V and J are TRBV6-1 and TRBJ1-2; the D gene is possibly TRBD1 (5 bases). The CDR3 sequence is CASSFDSPRGYTF. The CDR3 DNA is TGTGCCAGCAGTTTTGACAGTCCGAGGGGCTACACCTTC.